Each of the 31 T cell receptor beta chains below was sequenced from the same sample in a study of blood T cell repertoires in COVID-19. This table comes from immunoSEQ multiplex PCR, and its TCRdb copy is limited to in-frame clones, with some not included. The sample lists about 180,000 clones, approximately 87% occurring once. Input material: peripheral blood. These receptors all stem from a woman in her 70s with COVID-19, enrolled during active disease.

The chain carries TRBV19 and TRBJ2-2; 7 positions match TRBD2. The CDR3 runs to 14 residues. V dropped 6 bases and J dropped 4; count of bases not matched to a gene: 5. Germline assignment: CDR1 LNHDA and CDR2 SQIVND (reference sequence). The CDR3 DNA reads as TGTGCCAGTAGCGCGGGAGCGGTCACCGGGGAGCTGTTTTTT. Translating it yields CASSAGAVTGELFF.

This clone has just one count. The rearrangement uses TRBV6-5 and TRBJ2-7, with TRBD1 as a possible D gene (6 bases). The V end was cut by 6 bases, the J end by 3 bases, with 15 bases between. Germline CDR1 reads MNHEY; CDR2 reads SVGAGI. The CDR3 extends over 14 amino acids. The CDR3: CASSVRQALYEQYF. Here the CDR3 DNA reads TGTGCCAGCAGCGTCCGACAGGCCCTCTACGAGCAGTACTTC.

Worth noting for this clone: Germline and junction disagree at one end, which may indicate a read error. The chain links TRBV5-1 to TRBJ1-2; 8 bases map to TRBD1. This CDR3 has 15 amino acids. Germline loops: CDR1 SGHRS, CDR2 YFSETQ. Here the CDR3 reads CARSWGGQVKDGYTF. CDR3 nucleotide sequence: TGCGCCCGCAGCTGGGGGGGACAGGTGAAGGATGGCTACACCTTC.

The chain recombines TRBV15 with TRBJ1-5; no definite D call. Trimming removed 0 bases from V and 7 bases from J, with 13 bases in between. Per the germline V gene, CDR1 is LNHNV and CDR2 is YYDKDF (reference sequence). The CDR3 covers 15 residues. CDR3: CATSREGALGQPQHF. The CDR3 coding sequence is TGTGCCACCAGCAGAGAAGGAGCCCTCGGACAGCCCCAGCATTTT.

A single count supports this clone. The CDR3 nucleotides are TGTGCCAGCAGCCAAGCTGGTTCGCAGGGGGAAAAACTGTTTTTT. This sequence encodes CASSQAGSQGEKLFF. The gene calls are TRBV3-1 (or the pseudogene TRBV3-2) and TRBJ1-4; D is perhaps TRBD1 (6 bases). The V and J ends lost 1 base and 8 bases respectively, with 14 bases between them. The CDR3 totals 15 residues. CDR1 LGHDT and CDR2 YNNKEL come from the germline V gene (reference sequence).

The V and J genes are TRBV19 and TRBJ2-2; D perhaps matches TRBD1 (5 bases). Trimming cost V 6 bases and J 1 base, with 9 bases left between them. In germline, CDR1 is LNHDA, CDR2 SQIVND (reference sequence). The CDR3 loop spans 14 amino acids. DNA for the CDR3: TGTGCCAGTAGAGACAGATTGAACACCGGGGAGCTGTTTTTT. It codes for CASRDRLNTGELFF. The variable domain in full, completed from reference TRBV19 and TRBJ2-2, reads DGGITQSPKYLFRKEGQNVTLSCEQNLNHDAMYWYRQDPGQGLRLIYYSQIVNDFQKGDIAEGYSVSREKKESFPLTVTSAQKNPTAFYLCASRDRLNTGELFFGEGSRLTVL.

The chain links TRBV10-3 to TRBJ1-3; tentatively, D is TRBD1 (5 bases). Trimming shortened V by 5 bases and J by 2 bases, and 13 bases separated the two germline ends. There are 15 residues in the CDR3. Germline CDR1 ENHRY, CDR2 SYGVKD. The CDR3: CAISHDSVAGNTIYF. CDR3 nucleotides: TGTGCCATCAGTCACGACAGCGTGGCTGGAAACACCATATATTTT.

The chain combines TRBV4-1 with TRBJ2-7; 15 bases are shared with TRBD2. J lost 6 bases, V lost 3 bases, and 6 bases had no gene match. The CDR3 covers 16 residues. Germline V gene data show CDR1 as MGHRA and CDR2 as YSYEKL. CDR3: CASSHRTSGRAIEQYF. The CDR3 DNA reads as TGCGCCAGCAGCCACAGGACTAGCGGGAGGGCGATCGAGCAGTACTTC.

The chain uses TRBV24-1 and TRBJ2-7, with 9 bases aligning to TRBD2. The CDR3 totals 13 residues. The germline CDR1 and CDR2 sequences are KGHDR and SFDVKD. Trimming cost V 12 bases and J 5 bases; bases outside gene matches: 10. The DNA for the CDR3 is TGTGCCTCCGCGGGTAGCGGGAGCCACGAGCAGTACTTC. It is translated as CASAGSGSHEQYF.

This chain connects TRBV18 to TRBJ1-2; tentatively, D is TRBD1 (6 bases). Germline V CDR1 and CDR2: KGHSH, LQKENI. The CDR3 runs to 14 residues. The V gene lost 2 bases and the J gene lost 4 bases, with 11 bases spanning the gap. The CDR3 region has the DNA TGTGCCAGCTCACCAGACAGGTCGTTCTATGGCTACACCTTC. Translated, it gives CASSPDRSFYGYTF.

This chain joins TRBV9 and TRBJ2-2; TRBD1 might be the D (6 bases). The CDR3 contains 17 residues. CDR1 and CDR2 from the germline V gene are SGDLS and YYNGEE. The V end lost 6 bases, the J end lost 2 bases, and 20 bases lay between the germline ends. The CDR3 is CASTENRELINTGELFF. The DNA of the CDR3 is TGTGCCAGCACCGAGAACAGGGAGTTAATAAACACCGGGGAGCTGTTTTTT.

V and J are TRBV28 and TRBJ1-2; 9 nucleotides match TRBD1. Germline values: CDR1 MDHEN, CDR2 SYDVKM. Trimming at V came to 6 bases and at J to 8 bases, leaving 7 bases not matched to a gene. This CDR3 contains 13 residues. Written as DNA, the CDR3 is TGTGCCAGCAGCCTGGACAGGGGTTACGGCTACACCTTC. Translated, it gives CASSLDRGYGYTF.

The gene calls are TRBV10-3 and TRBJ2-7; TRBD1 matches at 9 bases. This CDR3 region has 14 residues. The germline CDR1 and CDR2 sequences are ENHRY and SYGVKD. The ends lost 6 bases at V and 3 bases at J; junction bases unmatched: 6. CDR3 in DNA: TGTGCCATCAGCCAGGGACAGGGAGTCTACGAGCAGTACTTC. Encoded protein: CAISQGQGVYEQYF.

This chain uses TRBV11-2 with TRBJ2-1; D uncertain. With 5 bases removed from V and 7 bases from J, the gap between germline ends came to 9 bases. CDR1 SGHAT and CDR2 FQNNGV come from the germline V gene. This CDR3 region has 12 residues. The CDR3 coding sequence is TGTGCCAGCAGCCAAGGCAGGAATGAGCAGTTCTTC. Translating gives CASSQGRNEQFF.

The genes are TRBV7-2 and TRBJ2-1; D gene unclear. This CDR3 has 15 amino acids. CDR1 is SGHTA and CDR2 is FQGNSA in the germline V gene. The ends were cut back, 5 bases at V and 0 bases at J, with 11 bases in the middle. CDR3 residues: CASSARGASYNEQFF. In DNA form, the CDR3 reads TGTGCCAGCAGCGCACGCGGAGCCTCCTACAATGAGCAGTTCTTC.

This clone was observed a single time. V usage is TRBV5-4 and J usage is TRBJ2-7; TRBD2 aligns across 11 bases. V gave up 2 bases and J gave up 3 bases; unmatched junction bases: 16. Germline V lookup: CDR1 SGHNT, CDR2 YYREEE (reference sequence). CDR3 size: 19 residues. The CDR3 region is CASSFVASGRIAGVYEQYF. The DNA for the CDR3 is TGTGCCAGCAGCTTTGTGGCTAGCGGGAGGATAGCCGGGGTCTACGAGCAGTACTTC. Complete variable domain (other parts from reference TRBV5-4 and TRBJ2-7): ETGVTQSPTHLIKTRGQQVTLRCSSQSGHNTVSWYQQALGQGPQFIFQYYREEENGRGNFPPRFSGLQFPNYSSELNVNALELDDSALYLCASSFVASGRIAGVYEQYFGPGTRLTVT.

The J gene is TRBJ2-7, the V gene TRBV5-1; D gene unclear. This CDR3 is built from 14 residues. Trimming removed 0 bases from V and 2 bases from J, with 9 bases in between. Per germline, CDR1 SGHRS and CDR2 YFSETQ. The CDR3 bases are TGCGCCAGCAGCTTGGGGGTCGCGGCCTACGAGCAGTACTTC. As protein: CASSLGVAAYEQYF.

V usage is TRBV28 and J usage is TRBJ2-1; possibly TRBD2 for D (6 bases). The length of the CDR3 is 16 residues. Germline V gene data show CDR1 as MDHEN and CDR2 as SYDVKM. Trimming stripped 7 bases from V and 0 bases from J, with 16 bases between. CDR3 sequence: CASTPGGASSYNEQFF. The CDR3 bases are TGTGCCAGCACCCCCGGAGGGGCCAGCTCCTACAATGAGCAGTTCTTC.

This CDR3 reads CASSVRSDQETQYF. DNA for the CDR3: TGTGCCAGCAGCGTTCGGTCGGACCAAGAGACCCAGTACTTC. The chain carries TRBV9 and TRBJ2-5, with D hard to call. V lost 2 bases to trimming and J lost 0 bases, with 8 bases between them. Germline CDR1 reads SGDLS; CDR2 reads YYNGEE. The CDR3 length is 14 residues.

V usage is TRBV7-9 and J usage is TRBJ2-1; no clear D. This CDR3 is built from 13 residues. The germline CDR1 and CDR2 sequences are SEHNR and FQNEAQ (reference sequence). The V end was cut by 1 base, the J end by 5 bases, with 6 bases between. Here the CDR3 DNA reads TGTGCCAGCAGCTTAGGGAGACACAATGAGCAGTTCTTC. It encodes CASSLGRHNEQFF.

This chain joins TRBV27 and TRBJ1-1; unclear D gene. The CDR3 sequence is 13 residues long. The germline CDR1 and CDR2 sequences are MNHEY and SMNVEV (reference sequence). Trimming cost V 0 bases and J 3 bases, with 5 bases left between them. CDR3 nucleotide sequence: TGTGCCAGCAGTTTATCGCGGGACACTGAAGCTTTCTTT. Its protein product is CASSLSRDTEAFF.

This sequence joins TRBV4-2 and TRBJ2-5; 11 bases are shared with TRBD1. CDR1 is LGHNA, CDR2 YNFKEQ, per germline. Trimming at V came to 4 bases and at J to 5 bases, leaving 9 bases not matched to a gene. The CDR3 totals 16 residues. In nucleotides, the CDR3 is TGTGCCAGCAGCCTAACGGACAGGGGGCAGGGGGAGACCCAGTACTTC. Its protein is CASSLTDRGQGETQYF.

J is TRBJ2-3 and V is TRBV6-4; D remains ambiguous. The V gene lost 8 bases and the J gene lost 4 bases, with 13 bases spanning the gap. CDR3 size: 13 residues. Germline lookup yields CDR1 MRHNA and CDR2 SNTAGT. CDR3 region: CASGLTISDTQYF. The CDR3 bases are TGTGCCAGCGGCCTTACGATCTCAGATACGCAGTATTTT.

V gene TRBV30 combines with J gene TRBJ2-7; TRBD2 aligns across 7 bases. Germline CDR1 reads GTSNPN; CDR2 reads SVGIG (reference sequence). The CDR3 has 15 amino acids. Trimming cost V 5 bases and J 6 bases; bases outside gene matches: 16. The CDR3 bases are TGTGCCTGGTCCTCCCGGACTAGGGATTGGGGCGAGCAGTACTTC. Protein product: CAWSSRTRDWGEQYF.

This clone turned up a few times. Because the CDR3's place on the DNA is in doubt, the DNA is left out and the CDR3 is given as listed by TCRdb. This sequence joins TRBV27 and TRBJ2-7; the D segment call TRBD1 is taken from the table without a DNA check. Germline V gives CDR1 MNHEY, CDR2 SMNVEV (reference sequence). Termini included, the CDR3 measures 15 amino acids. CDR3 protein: CASSTSTGWGYEQYF.

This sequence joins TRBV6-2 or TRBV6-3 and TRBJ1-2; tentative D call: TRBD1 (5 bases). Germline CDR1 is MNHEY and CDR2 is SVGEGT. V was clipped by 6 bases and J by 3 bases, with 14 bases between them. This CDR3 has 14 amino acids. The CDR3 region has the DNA TGTGCCAGCAGCCAAGACAGTGCCCACTATGGCTACACCTTC. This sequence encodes CASSQDSAHYGYTF.

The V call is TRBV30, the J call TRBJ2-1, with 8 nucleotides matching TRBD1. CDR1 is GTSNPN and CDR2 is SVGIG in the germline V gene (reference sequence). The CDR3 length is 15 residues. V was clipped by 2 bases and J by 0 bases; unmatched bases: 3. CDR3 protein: CAWSPDRGSYNEQFF. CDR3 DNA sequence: TGTGCCTGGAGTCCCGACAGGGGCTCCTACAATGAGCAGTTCTTC.

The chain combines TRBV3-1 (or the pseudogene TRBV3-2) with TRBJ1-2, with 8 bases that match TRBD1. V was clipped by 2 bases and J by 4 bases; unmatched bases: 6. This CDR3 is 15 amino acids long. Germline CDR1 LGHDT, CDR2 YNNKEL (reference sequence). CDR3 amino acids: CASSQRTGYSYGYTF. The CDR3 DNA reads TGTGCCAGCAGCCAAAGGACAGGGTACAGCTATGGCTACACCTTC.

In DNA form, the CDR3 reads TGTGCTAGTGGTCCGAGGACAGGGTTGAACACTGAAGCTTTCTTT. It is translated as CASGPRTGLNTEAFF. The V and J genes are TRBV12-5 and TRBJ1-1; 8 nucleotides agree with TRBD1. The CDR3 is 15 residues long. Germline CDR1 LGHNT, CDR2 FRNRAP. Trimming took 5 bases from V and 0 from J; bases not matched to a gene: 5.

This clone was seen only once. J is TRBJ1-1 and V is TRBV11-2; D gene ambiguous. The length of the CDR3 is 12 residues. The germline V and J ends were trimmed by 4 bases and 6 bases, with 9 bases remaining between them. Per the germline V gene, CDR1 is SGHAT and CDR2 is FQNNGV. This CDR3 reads CASSSFSAEAFF. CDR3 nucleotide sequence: TGTGCCAGCAGCTCATTCTCGGCTGAAGCTTTCTTT.

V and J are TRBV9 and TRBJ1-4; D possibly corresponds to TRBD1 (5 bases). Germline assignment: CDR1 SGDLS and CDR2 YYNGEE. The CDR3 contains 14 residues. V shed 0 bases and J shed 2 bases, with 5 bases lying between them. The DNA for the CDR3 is TGTGCCAGCAGCGTAGCAGGGACTAATGAAAAACTGTTTTTT. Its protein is CASSVAGTNEKLFF.